The T cell receptor beta chain under discussion was sequenced for a study of long-term antiretroviral therapy in people with HIV. Study results and limitations: It was not possible to obtain data on ART adherence, viral resistance or therapy changes.

The J segment lost 4 bases and the V segment lost 10 bases, leaving 11 bases of the junction unmatched. The germline V gene encodes CDR1 MDHEN and CDR2 SYDVKM. The CDR3 is 15 residues long. Samples were assayed with immunoSEQ v3.0 at survey level. Sequencing used immunoSEQ multiplex PCR; TCRdb keeps in-frame clones, though not all of them. Of approximately 15,000 clones listed, 80% to 90% are singletons. About this clone: The antigen remains undetermined.

Sequences were derived from unsorted PBMCs, sampled 0.1 years after starting antiretroviral therapy. The sequence derives from a man aged 18 to 35 with HIV. The rearrangement links TRBV28 to TRBJ2-2, with 8 bases fitting TRBD2. Here the CDR3 reads CATHPTSGSTGELFF. CDR3 nucleotides: TGTGCCACCCATCCCACTAGCGGAAGCACCGGGGAGCTGTTTTTT.